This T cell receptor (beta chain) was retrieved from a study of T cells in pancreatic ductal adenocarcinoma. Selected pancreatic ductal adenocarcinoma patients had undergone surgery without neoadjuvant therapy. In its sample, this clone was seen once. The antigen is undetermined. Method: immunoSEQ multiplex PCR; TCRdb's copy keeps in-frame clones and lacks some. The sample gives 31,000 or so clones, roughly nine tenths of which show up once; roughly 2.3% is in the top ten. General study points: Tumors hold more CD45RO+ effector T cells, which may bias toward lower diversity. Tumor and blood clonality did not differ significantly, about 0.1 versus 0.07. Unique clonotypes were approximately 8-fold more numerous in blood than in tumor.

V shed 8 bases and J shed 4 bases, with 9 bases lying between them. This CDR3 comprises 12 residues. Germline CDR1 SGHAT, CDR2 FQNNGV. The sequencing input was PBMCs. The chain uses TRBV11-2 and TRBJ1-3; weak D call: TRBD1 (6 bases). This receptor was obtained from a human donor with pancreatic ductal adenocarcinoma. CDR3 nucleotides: TGTGCCAGCGGACAGAAAGGAAACACCATATATTTT. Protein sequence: CASGQKGNTIYF.